The 21 T cell receptor beta chains below all came from one sample that was sequenced in a study of blood T cell dynamics during melanoma immunotherapy. Time point indicated: pre-treatment baseline. The method was immunoSEQ multiplex PCR; TCRdb's version includes in-frame clones alone and lacks a portion of them. The sample carries some 15,000 clones, 85% to 90% recorded once. Sequencing used blood, obtained from a patient treated with checkpoint blockade. Receptors originate from a human donor with melanoma.

The CDR3 here is CASSTLTGNTEAFF. CDR3 coding DNA: TGTGCCAGTAGTACCTTAACAGGGAACACTGAAGCTTTCTTT. This chain links TRBV19 with TRBJ1-1, with a tentative D call TRBD1 (5 bases). The CDR3 totals 14 residues. Germline assignment: CDR1 LNHDA and CDR2 SQIVND (reference sequence). V lost 4 bases to trimming and J lost 1 base, with 10 bases between them.

The chain carries TRBV5-4 and TRBJ2-7; D tentatively reads TRBD1 or TRBD2 (5 bases each). Trimming removed 0 bases at V and 7 bases at J, with 11 bases between. The CDR3 is 13 residues long. Germline CDR1 reads SGHNT; CDR2 reads YYREEE (reference sequence). The CDR3 DNA is TGTGCCAGCAGCTTGGGGGGGTCGGGAGAGCAGTACGTC. Residues: CASSLGGSGEQYV.

This chain links TRBV7-2 with TRBJ2-5, with 7 bases fitting TRBD1. The CDR3 loop spans 13 amino acids. From germline, CDR1 is SGHTA and CDR2 FQGNSA. J lost 1 base, V lost 7 bases, and 3 bases had no gene match. The CDR3 coding sequence is TGTGCCAGCACCGGGACAGCCCAAGAGACCCAGTACTTC. It codes for CASTGTAQETQYF.

The chain links TRBV6-5 to TRBJ1-1, with D unresolved. This CDR3 contains 14 residues. Trimming pared 8 bases from V and 4 bases from J, leaving 17 bases between. Germline V gene data show CDR1 as MNHEY and CDR2 as SVGAGI. The DNA for the CDR3 is TGTGCCAGCGGAATGTGGGGAGAAGGCACTGAAGCTTTCTTT. It is translated as CASGMWGEGTEAFF.

This clone was recorded only once. V is TRBV5-6 and J is TRBJ1-1; no clear D. V gave up 0 bases and J gave up 3 bases, with 6 bases separating them. The V gene's germline CDR1 is SGHDT and CDR2 YYEEEE. The CDR3 contains 13 residues. CDR3 in amino acids: CASSLATDTEAFF. CDR3 sequence (DNA): TGTGCCAGCAGCTTGGCCACAGACACTGAAGCTTTCTTT.

The chain recombines TRBV9 with TRBJ2-4; possible D gene TRBD1, 6 bases. Trimming removed 3 bases at V and 0 bases at J, with 13 bases between. The CDR3 spans 16 residues. The germline gives CDR1 SGDLS, CDR2 YYNGEE. This chain's CDR3 is CASSEGVGLAKNIQYF. CDR3 nucleotides: TGTGCCAGCAGCGAGGGGGTTGGGTTAGCCAAAAACATTCAGTACTTC.

This clone has only a few counts. This chain's CDR3 is CASSNLGRSNQPQHF. In nucleotides, the CDR3 is TGTGCCAGCAGCAATCTGGGTCGGAGCAATCAGCCCCAGCATTTT. The rearrangement uses TRBV21-1 and TRBJ1-5. TRBV21-1 is reported as a pseudogene. There are 15 residues in the CDR3.

The chain recombines TRBV19 with TRBJ2-1, with 8 bases fitting TRBD1. CDR3 length: 16 residues. V lost 0 bases, J lost 7 bases, and 8 bases stayed unmatched. CDR1 LNHDA and CDR2 SQIVND come from the germline V gene (reference sequence). The CDR3, as DNA: TGTGCCAGTAGTATAGATACGACAGGGGCGAAAAATGAGCAGTTCTTC. Protein sequence: CASSIDTTGAKNEQFF. Full variable domain (rest looked up from reference TRBV19 and TRBJ2-1): DGGITQSPKYLFRKEGQNVTLSCEQNLNHDAMYWYRQDPGQGLRLIYYSQIVNDFQKGDIAEGYSVSREKKESFPLTVTSAQKNPTAFYLCASSIDTTGAKNEQFFGPGTRLTVL.

The V call is TRBV4-3, the J call TRBJ2-2; D might be TRBD1 (5 bases). Germline CDR1 is LGHNA and CDR2 is YSLEER. The CDR3 is 16 residues long. The V end was cut by 0 bases, the J end by 2 bases, with 10 bases between. CDR3 sequence (DNA): TGCGCCAGCAGCCAAGATATGACAGCCAACACCGGGGAGCTGTTTTTT. This translates into CASSQDMTANTGELFF.

The genes are TRBV30 and TRBJ1-5; tentative D call: TRBD1 (5 bases). V was cut by 2 bases and J by 3 bases, with 11 bases left in between. This CDR3 comprises 14 residues. The germline gives CDR1 GTSNPN, CDR2 SVGIG (reference sequence). The CDR3 reads CAWSRGTTNQPQHF. The CDR3 DNA is TGTGCCTGGAGTCGGGGCACAACCAATCAGCCCCAGCATTTT.

This chain links TRBV9 with TRBJ2-2; D not resolved. V lost 0 bases and J 2 bases, leaving 11 bases between the germline ends. Germline V gene lookup returns CDR1 SGDLS and CDR2 YYNGEE. This CDR3 is built from 16 residues. In DNA, the CDR3 is TGTGCCAGCAGCGTAGCGGTAGATCCAAACACCGGGGAGCTGTTTTTT. Protein sequence: CASSVAVDPNTGELFF.

CDR3 sequence reads: CASSPGTSGNEQFF. The CDR3, as DNA: TGCGCCAGCAGCCCTGGGACTAGCGGGAATGAGCAGTTCTTC. The gene calls are TRBV5-1 and TRBJ2-1; 12 bases are a match to TRBD2. This CDR3 comprises 14 residues. Germline CDR1 reads SGHRS; CDR2 reads YFSETQ. The J segment lost 7 bases and the V segment lost 4 bases, leaving 3 bases of the junction unmatched.

The genes are TRBV25-1 and TRBJ1-1, with D tentatively TRBD1 (6 bases). V lost 8 bases and J 0 bases, leaving 10 bases between the germline ends. The CDR3 has 13 residues. Germline CDR1 is MGHDK and CDR2 is SYGVNS. The DNA for the CDR3 is TGTGCCAGCTGGGGGCCCATGAACACTGAAGCTTTCTTT. This translates into CASWGPMNTEAFF. The full variable domain, with the rest looked up from reference TRBV25-1 and TRBJ1-1, is EADIYQTPRYLVIGTGKKITLECSQTMGHDKMYWYQQDPGMELHLIHYSYGVNSTEKGDLSSESTVSRIRTEHFPLTLESARPSHTSQYLCASWGPMNTEAFFGQGTRLTVV.

The rearrangement joins TRBV5-4 to TRBJ2-5, with 7 bases aligning to TRBD2. Germline loops: CDR1 SGHNT, CDR2 YYREEE (reference sequence). The CDR3 covers 15 residues. With 0 bases clipped from V and 1 base from J, the junction kept 3 bases outside the gene matches. CDR3 in amino acids: CASSLDSGGQETQYF. The CDR3 DNA follows: TGTGCCAGCAGCTTGGATTCGGGGGGCCAAGAGACCCAGTACTTC.

V gene TRBV6-6 combines with J gene TRBJ1-1; 7 bases map to TRBD1. V lost 6 bases to trimming and J lost 5 bases; unmatched junction nucleotides: 9. Germline V gives CDR1 MNHNY, CDR2 SVGAGI (reference sequence). This CDR3 has 14 residues. The CDR3 bases are TGTGCCAGCAGCGGCAGACAGGGCAGTACTGAAGCTTTCTTT. Translated: CASSGRQGSTEAFF.

DNA of the CDR3: TGTGCCAGCAGCCGCGGGACAGGCGGAAACACCATATATTTT. Residues: CASSRGTGGNTIYF. This chain joins TRBV11-2 and TRBJ1-3; 8 nucleotides align to TRBD1. CDR3 length equals 14 residues. V lost 5 bases, J lost 4 bases, and 4 bases stayed unmatched. From germline, CDR1 is SGHAT and CDR2 FQNNGV.

This clone was counted once. The chain uses TRBV30 and TRBJ1-5; maybe TRBD1 (5 bases). V was trimmed by 0 bases and J by 7 bases, leaving 13 bases between them. Germline CDR1 is GTSNPN and CDR2 is SVGIG (reference sequence). The CDR3 is 14 residues long. Written as DNA, the CDR3 is TGTGCCTGGAGTGTCCGCGGTGGGACCCAGCCCCAGCATTTT. Translation gives CAWSVRGGTQPQHF.

V gene TRBV9 combines with J gene TRBJ1-2; the D gene is possibly TRBD1 (6 bases). V dropped 4 bases and J dropped 3 bases, with 16 bases sitting between them. The CDR3 has 15 residues. The V gene's germline CDR1 is SGDLS and CDR2 YYNGEE. The CDR3 loop reads CASSPSPGGDYGYTF. The CDR3 bases are TGTGCCAGCAGCCCCTCACCCGGGGGCGACTATGGCTACACCTTC.

J is TRBJ2-5 and V is TRBV7-9; TRBD1 matches at 8 bases. This CDR3 is built from 15 residues. V lost 8 bases to trimming and J lost 2 bases; unmatched junction nucleotides: 10. Germline V gene data show CDR1 as SEHNR and CDR2 as FQNEAQ (reference sequence). CDR3 coding DNA: TGTGCCAGCTCATACGGGCAGGGGGCTCAAGAGACCCAGTACTTC. It yields the protein CASSYGQGAQETQYF.

CDR3 protein: CASSPLGGTSNTGELFF. In DNA, the CDR3 is TGTGCCAGCTCACCCCTAGGCGGAACCTCGAACACCGGGGAGCTGTTTTTT. The chain is built from TRBV18 and TRBJ2-2; D is ambiguous. This CDR3 contains 17 residues. Germline values: CDR1 KGHSH, CDR2 LQKENI. Trimming stripped 3 bases from V and 0 bases from J, with 14 bases between.

This chain uses TRBV19 with TRBJ2-3, with 10 bases lining up with TRBD2. V lost 3 bases to trimming and J lost 7 bases; unmatched junction nucleotides: 16. The CDR3 has 18 residues. Per the germline V gene, CDR1 is LNHDA and CDR2 is SQIVND (reference sequence). The CDR3 bases are TGTGCCAGTAGTATGCAAGCGGGGGGGGCCCCCCGACTGAATACGCAGTATTTT. Protein sequence: CASSMQAGGAPRLNTQYF.